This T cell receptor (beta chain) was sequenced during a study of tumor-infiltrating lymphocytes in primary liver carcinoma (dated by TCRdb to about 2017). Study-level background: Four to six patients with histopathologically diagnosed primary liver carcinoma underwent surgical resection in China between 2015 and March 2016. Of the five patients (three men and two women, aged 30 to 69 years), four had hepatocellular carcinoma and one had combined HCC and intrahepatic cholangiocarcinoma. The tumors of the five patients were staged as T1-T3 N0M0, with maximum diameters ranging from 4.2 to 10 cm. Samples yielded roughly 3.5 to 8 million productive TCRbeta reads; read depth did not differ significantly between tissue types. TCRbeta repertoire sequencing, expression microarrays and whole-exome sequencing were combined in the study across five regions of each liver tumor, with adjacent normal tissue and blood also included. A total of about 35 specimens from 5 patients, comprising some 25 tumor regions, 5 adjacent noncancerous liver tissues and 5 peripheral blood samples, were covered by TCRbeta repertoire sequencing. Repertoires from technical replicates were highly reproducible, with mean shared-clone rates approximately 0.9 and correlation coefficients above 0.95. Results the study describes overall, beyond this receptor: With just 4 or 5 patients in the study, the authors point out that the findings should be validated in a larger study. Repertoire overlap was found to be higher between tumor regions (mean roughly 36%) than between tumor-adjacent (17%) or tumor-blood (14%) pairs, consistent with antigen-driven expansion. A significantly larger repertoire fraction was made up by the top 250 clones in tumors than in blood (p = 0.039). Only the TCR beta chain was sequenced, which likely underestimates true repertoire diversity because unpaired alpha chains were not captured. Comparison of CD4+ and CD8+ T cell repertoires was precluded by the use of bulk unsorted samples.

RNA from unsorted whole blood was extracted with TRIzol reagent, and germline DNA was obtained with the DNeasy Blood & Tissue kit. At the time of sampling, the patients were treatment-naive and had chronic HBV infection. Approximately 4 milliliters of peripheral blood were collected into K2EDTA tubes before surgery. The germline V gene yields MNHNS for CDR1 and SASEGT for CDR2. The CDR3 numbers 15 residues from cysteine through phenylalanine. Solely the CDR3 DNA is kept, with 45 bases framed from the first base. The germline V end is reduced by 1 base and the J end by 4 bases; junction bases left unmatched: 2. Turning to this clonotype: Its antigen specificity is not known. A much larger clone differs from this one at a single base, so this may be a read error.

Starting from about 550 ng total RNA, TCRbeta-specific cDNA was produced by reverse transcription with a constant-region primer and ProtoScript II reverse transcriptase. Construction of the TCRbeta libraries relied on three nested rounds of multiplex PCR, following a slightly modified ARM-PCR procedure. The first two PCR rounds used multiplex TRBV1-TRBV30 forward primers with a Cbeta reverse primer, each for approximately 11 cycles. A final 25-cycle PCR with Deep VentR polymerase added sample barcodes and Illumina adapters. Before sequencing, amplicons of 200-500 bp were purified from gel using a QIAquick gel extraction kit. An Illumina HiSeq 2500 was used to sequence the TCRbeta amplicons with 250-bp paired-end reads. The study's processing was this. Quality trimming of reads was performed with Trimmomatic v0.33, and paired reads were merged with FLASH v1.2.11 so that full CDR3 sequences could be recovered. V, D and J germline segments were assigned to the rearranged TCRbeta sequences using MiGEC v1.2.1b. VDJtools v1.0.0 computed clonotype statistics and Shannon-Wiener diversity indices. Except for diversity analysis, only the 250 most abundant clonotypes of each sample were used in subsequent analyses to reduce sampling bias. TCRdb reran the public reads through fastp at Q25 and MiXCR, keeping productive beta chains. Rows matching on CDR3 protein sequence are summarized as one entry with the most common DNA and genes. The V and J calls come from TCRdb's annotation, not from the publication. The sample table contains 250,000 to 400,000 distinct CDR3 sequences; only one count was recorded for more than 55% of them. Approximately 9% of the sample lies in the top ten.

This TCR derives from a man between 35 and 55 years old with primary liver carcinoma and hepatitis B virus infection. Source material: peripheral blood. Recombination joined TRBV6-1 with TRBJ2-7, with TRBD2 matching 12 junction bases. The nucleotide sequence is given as TGTGCCAGCAGTGAAGTGACTAGCGGGAGTTACGAGCAGTACTTC. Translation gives CASSEVTSGSYEQYF.